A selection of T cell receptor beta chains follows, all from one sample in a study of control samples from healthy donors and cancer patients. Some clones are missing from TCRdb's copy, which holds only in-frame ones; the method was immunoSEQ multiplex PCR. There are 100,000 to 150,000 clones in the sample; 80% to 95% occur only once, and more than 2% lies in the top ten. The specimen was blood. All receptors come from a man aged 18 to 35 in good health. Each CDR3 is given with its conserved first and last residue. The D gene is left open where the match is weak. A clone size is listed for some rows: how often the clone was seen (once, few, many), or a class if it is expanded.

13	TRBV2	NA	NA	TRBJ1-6	CASSESRNSPLHF	TGTGCCAGCAGTGAGTCCCGGAATTCACCCCTCCACTTT
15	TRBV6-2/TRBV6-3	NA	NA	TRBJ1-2	CASSYFGRASYGYTF	TGTGCCAGCAGTTACTTTGGCAGGGCGTCCTATGGCTACACCTTC
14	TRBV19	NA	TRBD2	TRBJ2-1	CASSMLAGPREQFF	TGTGCCAGTAGTATGCTAGCGGGACCGAGGGAGCAGTTCTTC
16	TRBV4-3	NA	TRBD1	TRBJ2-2	CASSHGTGGDTGELFF	TGCGCCAGCAGCCACGGGACAGGTGGAGACACCGGGGAGCTGTTTTTT
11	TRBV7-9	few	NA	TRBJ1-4	CASSFSEKLFF	TGTGCCAGCAGCTTTTCCGAAAAACTGTTTTTT
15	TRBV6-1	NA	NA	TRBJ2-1	CASSEEDGSYNEQFF	TGTGCCAGCAGTGAAGAGGACGGGTCCTACAATGAGCAGTTCTTC
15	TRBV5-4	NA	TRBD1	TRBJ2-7	CASSLARTGLGEQYF	TGTGCCAGCAGCTTGGCCCGGACAGGATTGGGCGAGCAGTACTTC
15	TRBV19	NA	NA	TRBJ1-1	CASSVSLTGYTEAFF	TGTGCCAGTAGTGTGAGTTTGACGGGGTACACTGAAGCTTTCTTT
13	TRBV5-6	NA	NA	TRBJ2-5	CATSGGPLETQYF	TGTGCCACGAGTGGGGGGCCCTTAGAGACCCAGTACTTC
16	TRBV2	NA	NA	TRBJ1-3	CASTGLGRNSGNTIYF	TGTGCCAGCACCGGCCTGGGGAGGAACTCTGGAAACACCATATATTTT
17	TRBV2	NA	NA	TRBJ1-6	CASSEQGLGQHNSPLHF	TGTGCCAGCAGTGAGCAGGGCCTGGGCCAGCATAATTCACCCCTCCACTTT
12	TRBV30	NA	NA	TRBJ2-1	CAWSSTVGEQFF	TGTGCCTGGAGCTCTACCGTCGGTGAGCAGTTCTTC
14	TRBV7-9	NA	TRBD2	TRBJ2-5	CASSSTGGGETQYF	TGTGCCAGCAGCTCAACGGGCGGGGGTGAGACCCAGTACTTC
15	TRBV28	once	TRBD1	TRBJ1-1	CASSLRGQPNTEAFF	TGTGCCAGCAGTTTACGGGGACAGCCGAACACTGAAGCTTTCTTT
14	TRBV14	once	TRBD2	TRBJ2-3	CASSQEAGAATQYF	TGTGCCAGCAGCCAAGAAGCGGGAGCCGCTACGCAGTATTTT
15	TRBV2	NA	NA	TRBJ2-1	CASRVDRTPTNEQFF	TGTGCCAGCAGGGTAGACAGGACGCCAACGAATGAGCAGTTCTTC
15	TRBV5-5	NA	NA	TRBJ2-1	CASRAAGSSYNEQFF	TGTGCCAGCAGGGCCGCAGGGAGCTCCTACAATGAGCAGTTCTTC
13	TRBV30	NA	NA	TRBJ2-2	CAGSRRITGELFF	TGTGCCGGGTCCCGAAGGATAACCGGGGAGCTGTTTTTT
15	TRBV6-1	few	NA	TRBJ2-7	CASSEGGDSSYEQYF	TGTGCCAGCAGTGAAGGGGGCGATAGCTCCTACGAGCAGTACTTC
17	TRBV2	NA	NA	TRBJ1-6	CASSERQSSSYNSPLHF	TGTGCCAGCAGTGAGCGGCAATCAAGCTCCTATAATTCACCCCTCCACTTT